A selection of T cell receptor beta chains follows, all from one sample in a study of Ad26.COV2.S vaccination and SARS-CoV-2 variants. Assay used: immunoSEQ multiplex PCR; TCRdb lists only in-frame clones, some missing. Here the sample spans roughly 240,000 clones, around nine tenths being singletons. Sequenced here: peripheral blood, sampled in a trial of Ad26.COV2.S vaccine versus placebo. The receptors stem from a person between 18 and 59 years old who received the Ad26.COV2.S COVID-19 vaccine or a placebo. CDR3s include the opening cysteine and the closing phenylalanine or tryptophan. The D gene is left open where the match is weak. Clone size, where shown, is once, few, many, or a class for clones that have expanded.

D gene	V gene	clone size	J gene	CDR3 DNA	CDR3 protein
TRBD2	TRBV4-1	NA	TRBJ2-7	TGCGCCAGCAGCCAAGCCGGGACTAGCGGGAGTGGTGAGCAGTACTTC	CASSQAGTSGSGEQYF
NA	TRBV2	NA	TRBJ2-1	TGTGCCAGCAGTTCCGCCGGGTACAATGAGCAGTTCTTC	CASSSAGYNEQFF
NA	TRBV7-9	NA	TRBJ2-1	TGTGCCAGCAGCTTAGGGGTCGCGAGCGGAGCTGGTTCGGACAATGAGCAGTTCTTC	CASSLGVASGAGSDNEQFF
NA	TRBV4-3	NA	TRBJ2-6	TGCGCCAGCAGCCAAGAAGGGTCAAGGGGGGCTGGGGCCAACGTCCTGACTTTC	CASSQEGSRGAGANVLTF
TRBD1	TRBV18	NA	TRBJ1-2	TGTGCCAGCTCACCCGGACAGGGTACCTATGGCTACACCTTC	CASSPGQGTYGYTF
NA	TRBV7-9	NA	TRBJ1-4	TGTGCCAGCAGCTTAGAATGGGATGAAAAACTGTTTTTT	CASSLEWDEKLFF
NA	TRBV27	NA	TRBJ2-7	TGTGCCAGCAGTTTATGGGGCGGGGAGCAGTACTTC	CASSLWGGEQYF
TRBD2	TRBV19	NA	TRBJ2-7	TGTGCCAGTAGTAGATCGACTAGCGGGAACTACGAGCAGTACTTC	CASSRSTSGNYEQYF
NA	TRBV27	once	TRBJ2-2	TGTGCCAGCAGTTTATTCCGGGATAATAGGGAGCTGTTTTTT	CASSLFRDNRELFF
NA	TRBV19	NA	TRBJ1-1	TGTGCCAGTAGTATAGGTGGGGGGATCACTGAAGCTTTCTTT	CASSIGGGITEAFF
TRBD2	TRBV7-8	NA	TRBJ2-1	TGTGCCAGCAGCGTGGAGCGGGAGGGACGGCAGTTCTTC	CASSVEREGRQFF
NA	TRBV7-2	once	TRBJ2-7	TGTGCCAGCAGCCTCAACCCCTACGAGCAGTACTTC	CASSLNPYEQYF
NA	TRBV28	NA	TRBJ2-3	TGTGCCAGCAGCCCCGGCCGGCAGGTAGTCAAAGATACGCAGTATTTT	CASSPGRQVVKDTQYF
TRBD1	TRBV10-3	once	TRBJ2-7	TGTGCCATCAGTGAGCCGACAGGGGACTACGAGCAGTACTTC	CAISEPTGDYEQYF
NA	TRBV2	NA	TRBJ1-1	TGTGCCAGCAGTGTCTCAAGGGCGGTCGACACTGAAGCTTTCTTT	CASSVSRAVDTEAFF
NA	TRBV11-2	NA	TRBJ2-7	TGTGCCAGCAGCTATGCCGCAGGTAACTACGAGCAGTACTTC	CASSYAAGNYEQYF
NA	TRBV27	NA	TRBJ1-1	TGTGCCAGCAGTCCCCTCCGGGTTGGAAGGGACACTGAAGCTTTCTTT	CASSPLRVGRDTEAFF
NA	TRBV25-1	NA	TRBJ1-4	TGTGCCAGCAGTGAAGGGGGCGGGGCCGCTGGTCAAAAACTGTTTTTT	CASSEGGGAAGQKLFF
TRBD2	TRBV9	NA	TRBJ2-1	TGTGCCAGCAGCGTCGGGACTAGTTCAAATGAGCAGTTCTTC	CASSVGTSSNEQFF
TRBD1	TRBV25-1	few	TRBJ2-7	TGTGCCAGCCAGGGGGTGAACGAGCAGTACTTC	CASQGVNEQYF
TRBD1	TRBV27	NA	TRBJ2-1	TGTGCCAGCAGTTTATTCCAATCCGGGACAGGGTACAATGAGCAGTTCTTC	CASSLFQSGTGYNEQFF
TRBD2	TRBV4-2	NA	TRBJ2-1	TGTGCCAGCAGCCCGAGAGGGAGGGCCTTAGATGAGCAGTTCTTC	CASSPRGRALDEQFF
TRBD1	TRBV7-3	NA	TRBJ2-3	TGTGCCAGCAGCTTGGGACAGGGTACAGATACGCAGTATTTT	CASSLGQGTDTQYF
TRBD1	TRBV19	NA	TRBJ2-1	TGTGCCACCTCAATCGGGGGACAGGGGCGTGAGCAGTTCTTC	CATSIGGQGREQFF
NA	TRBV5-8	NA	TRBJ2-3	TGTGCCAGCAACAGGGATGTGGGCACTTCAGATACGCAGTATTTT	CASNRDVGTSDTQYF
NA	TRBV19	NA	TRBJ1-5	TGTGCCACCCACGGCGGAATGGTTGGCAATCAGCCCCAGCATTTT	CATHGGMVGNQPQHF
NA	TRBV10-3	NA	TRBJ2-3	TGTGCCATCAGTGAAGGGGTGAGCACAGATACGCAGTATTTT	CAISEGVSTDTQYF
TRBD1	TRBV5-6	NA	TRBJ2-5	TGTGCCAGCAGCTTGCGGCAGGGGGTTATTGGGGAGACCCAGTACTTC	CASSLRQGVIGETQYF
NA	TRBV15	NA	TRBJ1-3	TGTGCCACCAGCAGGCCGGGGGCCGCTGGAAACACCATATATTTT	CATSRPGAAGNTIYF
NA	TRBV30	NA	TRBJ1-6	TGTGCCTGGAGTGTACTGGCCCAGCAGACTAATTCACCCCTCCACTTT	CAWSVLAQQTNSPLHF
NA	TRBV4-1	NA	TRBJ1-2	TGCGCCAGCAGCCAACAAGTGGGGGACTATGGCTACACCTTC	CASSQQVGDYGYTF
TRBD1	TRBV11-2	NA	TRBJ2-5	TGTGCCAGCAGCACACGACAGGGCTGGGAGACCCAGTACTTC	CASSTRQGWETQYF
NA	TRBV3-1/TRBV3-2	NA	TRBJ2-5	TGTGCCAGCAGCCAAGGGACGACGGGGGAAAAGACCCAGTACTTC	CASSQGTTGEKTQYF
NA	TRBV11-2	NA	TRBJ2-7	TGTGCCAGCAGCTGGGGGGGGCAGGGAAACGAGCAGTACTTC	CASSWGGQGNEQYF
NA	TRBV6-5	NA	TRBJ2-7	TGTGCCAGCAGTTACTCGGGGCTCCCATCCTACGAGCAGTACTTC	CASSYSGLPSYEQYF
TRBD2	TRBV28	NA	TRBJ2-7	TGTGCCAGCAGCAGGGGGACTAGCATAGGCGAGCAGTACTTC	CASSRGTSIGEQYF
NA	TRBV29-1	NA	TRBJ1-1	TGCAGCGTTGTAGGAGGGGCCGGGAACACTGAAGCTTTCTTT	CSVVGGAGNTEAFF
NA	TRBV4-2	NA	TRBJ2-4	TGTGCCAGCAGCCAAGAGGAGGTAAACATTCAGTACTTC	CASSQEEVNIQYF
TRBD1	TRBV7-2	once	TRBJ2-3	TGTGCCAGCAGCCAAAACAGGGGTCCAGATACGCAGTATTTT	CASSQNRGPDTQYF
NA	TRBV6-4	NA	TRBJ1-1	TGTGCCAGCAGCCCTACAGGGTTGAACACTGAAGCTTTCTTT	CASSPTGLNTEAFF
NA	TRBV3-1/TRBV3-2	NA	TRBJ2-1	TGTGCCAGCAGCCAAGATCTCCGGCAGGGGACCTTCTACAATGAGCAGTTCTTC	CASSQDLRQGTFYNEQFF
TRBD2	TRBV28	NA	TRBJ2-2	TGTGAAACTCGGGGACTAAGGGGGCTAGCGGGAGGAGGTACCGGGGAGCTGTTTTTT	CETRGLRGLAGGGTGELFF
TRBD2	TRBV9	NA	TRBJ2-5	TGTGCCAGCAGCACCCGACTAGCGGCTCAAGAGACCCAGTACTTC	CASSTRLAAQETQYF
NA	TRBV7-9	NA	TRBJ1-1	TGTGCCAGCAGCTTAGCAGCAATGAACACTGAAGCTTTCTTT	CASSLAAMNTEAFF
NA	TRBV27	NA	TRBJ1-6	TGTGCCAGCAGTGGAACCGCCGGGGCTAATTCACCCCTCCACTTT	CASSGTAGANSPLHF
NA	TRBV30	NA	TRBJ1-1	TGTGCCTGGAGTGACCACGACACTGAAGCTTTCTTT	CAWSDHDTEAFF
NA	TRBV5-1	NA	TRBJ2-4	TGCGCCAGCAGCTTGGCCCCGGGGACGGCCAAAAACATTCAGTACTTC	CASSLAPGTAKNIQYF
NA	TRBV19	NA	TRBJ1-2	TGTGCCAGTATATATAGGGGCGATCAGCCCTATGGCTACACCTTC	CASIYRGDQPYGYTF
TRBD2	TRBV3-1/TRBV3-2	NA	TRBJ2-5	TGTGCCAGCAGCCAAGAACTAGCGGGGATAGAGACCCAGTACTTC	CASSQELAGIETQYF
TRBD1	TRBV28	NA	TRBJ2-7	TGTGCCAGCTTGGCCGGGGACAGGGGAACCTACGAGCAGTACTTC	CASLAGDRGTYEQYF
NA	TRBV7-8	NA	TRBJ2-7	TGTGCCAGCACTTCCGCGGACGGGCCCTGGGGGGAGCAGTACTTC	CASTSADGPWGEQYF
TRBD1	TRBV28	NA	TRBJ1-5	TGTGCCAGCAGTCCGATCCGATCCGGGACAGGGGGTGTCCGGGGCAATCAGCCCCAGCATTTT	CASSPIRSGTGGVRGNQPQHF
TRBD1	TRBV24-1	NA	TRBJ1-2	TGTGCCACCAGTGAAACCCGACAGGGGGCGTTCACCTTC	CATSETRQGAFTF